These 31 T cell receptor beta chains came from one sample sequenced in a study of Ad26.COV2.S vaccination and SARS-CoV-2 variants. TCRdb's copy holds only in-frame clones and misses some; the assay was immunoSEQ multiplex PCR. This sample carries fewer than 500,000 clones, roughly 90% of them seen once, and the ten largest clones take 12%. Regarding treatment: roughly 20 received Ad26.COV2.S at low or high dose, single or two shots; about 5 received placebo; per-sample allocation not given. The samples date from day 63 after the first vaccine or placebo injection. Sequencing used peripheral blood, obtained in a trial of Ad26.COV2.S vaccine versus placebo. The origin of the receptors is a person aged 18-60 years who received the Ad26.COV2.S COVID-19 vaccine or a placebo.

This CDR3 is CASSLFGGLNTEAFF. Here the CDR3 DNA reads TGTGCCAGCAGTTTGTTCGGGGGGCTCAACACTGAAGCTTTCTTT. This chain uses TRBV27 with TRBJ1-1; maybe TRBD1 (6 bases). This CDR3 has 15 amino acids. Trimming removed 3 bases at V and 2 bases at J, with 13 bases between. Germline CDR1 reads MNHEY; CDR2 reads SMNVEV (reference sequence).

The chain combines TRBV12-2 with TRBJ2-5; the table's D call TRBD2 went unverified against the DNA. TRBV12-2 is a pseudogene locus. This CDR3 has 16 residues. The CDR3 DNA reads as TGTGCAAGTCGCCCCGGGACTAGCGGGAGAAGAGAGACCCAGTACTTC. Protein sequence: CASRPGTSGRRETQYF.

V and J are TRBV19 and TRBJ2-1; D remains unclear. Germline values: CDR1 LNHDA, CDR2 SQIVND (reference sequence). Trimming removed 1 base from V and 7 bases from J, with 5 bases in between. This CDR3 region has 12 residues. CDR3 DNA: TGTGCCAGTAGTATAGGTCCGAATGAGCAGTTCTTC. This gives the protein CASSIGPNEQFF. Looking up the rest from reference TRBV19 and TRBJ2-1 gives the full variable domain: DGGITQSPKYLFRKEGQNVTLSCEQNLNHDAMYWYRQDPGQGLRLIYYSQIVNDFQKGDIAEGYSVSREKKESFPLTVTSAQKNPTAFYLCASSIGPNEQFFGPGTRLTVL.

This rearrangement joins TRBV19 to TRBJ1-5; D may be TRBD1 (6 bases). This CDR3 contains 16 residues. The germline CDR1 and CDR2 sequences are LNHDA and SQIVND (reference sequence). V was trimmed by 5 bases and J by 0 bases, leaving 14 bases between them. The CDR3 DNA reads as TGTGCCAGTAGTCCTCGACAGGCCCATAGCAATCAGCCCCAGCATTTT. Translation gives CASSPRQAHSNQPQHF.

The chain links TRBV4-1 to TRBJ1-5; no firm D call. V was cut by 3 bases and J by 9 bases, with 18 bases left in between. The CDR3 has 15 amino acids. The germline V gene encodes CDR1 MGHRA and CDR2 YSYEKL. The CDR3 is CASSQVIRSFPPQHF. The DNA for the CDR3 is TGCGCCAGCAGCCAGGTGATACGATCCTTTCCGCCCCAGCATTTT.

The chain has TRBV3-1 (or the pseudogene TRBV3-2) and TRBJ2-7; 10 positions match TRBD2. With V trimmed by 3 bases and J by 1 base, 3 bases remained unmatched. The germline gives CDR1 LGHDT, CDR2 YNNKEL (reference sequence). The CDR3 spans 15 residues. The CDR3 region is CASSHSSGSSYEQYF. In DNA form, the CDR3 reads TGTGCCAGCAGCCATTCTAGCGGGAGTTCCTACGAGCAGTACTTC.

This sequence joins TRBV18 and TRBJ1-2; no clear D gene. Trimming removed 1 base at V and 0 bases at J, with 12 bases between. Looked up from germline, CDR1 is KGHSH and CDR2 is LQKENI. The CDR3 sequence is 16 residues long. DNA for the CDR3: TGTGCCAGCTCACCACTCCTGGAGGAGGCTAACTATGGCTACACCTTC. The encoded protein is CASSPLLEEANYGYTF.

V and J are TRBV18 and TRBJ2-2; 10 bases are shared with TRBD1. Trimming took 8 bases from V and 6 from J; bases not matched to a gene: 3. The CDR3 loop spans 13 amino acids. Germline V gives CDR1 KGHSH, CDR2 LQKENI. CDR3: CASEGQGSGELFF. CDR3 coding DNA: TGTGCCAGCGAGGGACAGGGGTCCGGGGAGCTGTTTTTT.

This sequence joins TRBV28 and TRBJ2-3; D not certain. The V end was cut by 2 bases, the J end by 7 bases, with 4 bases between. Germline CDR1 MDHEN, CDR2 SYDVKM. The CDR3 contains 11 residues. For the CDR3, the DNA is TGTGCCAGCAGTTTAAGTTATACGCAGTATTTT. This sequence encodes CASSLSYTQYF.

V gene TRBV6-5 combines with J gene TRBJ2-5, with 7 bases identical to TRBD2. V dropped 7 bases and J dropped 5; count of bases not matched to a gene: 13. The CDR3 sequence is 15 residues long. Germline V lookup: CDR1 MNHEY, CDR2 SVGAGI. The CDR3 protein is CASTLWGGWYETQYF. The DNA for the CDR3 is TGTGCCAGCACTCTCTGGGGAGGGTGGTATGAGACCCAGTACTTC.

The chain uses TRBV6-5 and TRBJ1-3, with D possibly TRBD1 on 6 matching bases. Germline values: CDR1 MNHEY, CDR2 SVGAGI. V gave up 6 bases and J gave up 1 base, with 10 bases separating them. CDR3 length equals 14 residues. The CDR3 bases are TGTGCCAGCAGGCCAGGGGAGTCTGGAAACACCATATATTTT. As protein: CASRPGESGNTIYF.

This clone was recorded once. The chain uses TRBV10-3 and TRBJ2-5, with 12 positions matching TRBD2. The CDR3 covers 16 residues. Germline V gives CDR1 ENHRY, CDR2 SYGVKD. Germline trimming cut 4 bases from V and 5 bases from J; bases unmatched to any gene: 8. Here the CDR3 DNA reads TGTGCCATCAGTGCGTCTAGCGGGAGGGCGTATGAGACCCAGTACTTC. Residues: CAISASSGRAYETQYF.

V usage is TRBV2 and J usage is TRBJ1-1, with 8 bases fitting TRBD1. V lost 6 bases to trimming and J lost 13 bases; unmatched junction nucleotides: 7. Germline V gene data show CDR1 as SNHLY and CDR2 as FYNNEI. The CDR3 has 11 residues. In DNA, the CDR3 is TGTGCCAGCAGCGTGGACAGGGTTCTTTTCTTT. As protein: CASSVDRVLFF.

The chain has TRBV4-3 and TRBJ2-4; perhaps TRBD2 as D (6 bases). The V end was cut by 1 base, the J end by 3 bases, with 7 bases between. CDR3 length equals 14 residues. Germline CDR1 LGHNA, CDR2 YSLEER. The CDR3 DNA reads TGCGCCAGCAGCCAAGCGGGAGTCAAAAACATTCAGTACTTC. Its translation: CASSQAGVKNIQYF.

This chain joins TRBV15 and TRBJ2-5, with 7 bases matching TRBD1. Per the germline V gene, CDR1 is LNHNV and CDR2 is YYDKDF (reference sequence). V trimming: 2 bases; J trimming: 3 bases; junction bases outside the gene matches: 12. CDR3 size: 17 residues. The CDR3 nucleotides read TGTGCCACCAGCAGACTGAGGGGCCTCGGGACAGAAGAGACCCAGTACTTC. Translation gives CATSRLRGLGTEETQYF.

The chain carries TRBV27 and TRBJ2-7, with D maybe TRBD1 (5 bases). The ends were cut back, 4 bases at V and 0 bases at J, with 13 bases in the middle. CDR3 length: 15 amino acids. Per germline, CDR1 MNHEY and CDR2 SMNVEV (reference sequence). The CDR3 region has the DNA TGTGCCAGCAGTTCTAGACAGACCAGCTCCTACGAGCAGTACTTC. It codes for CASSSRQTSSYEQYF.

The chain uses TRBV20-1 and TRBJ2-1, with 10 bases aligning to TRBD1. Germline loops: CDR1 DFQATT, CDR2 SNEGSKA (reference sequence). The V segment lost 3 bases and the J segment 7 bases; nucleotides outside the gene matches: 9. This CDR3 has 15 amino acids. CDR3 DNA: TGCAGTGCTAGTAAAGCGGGACAGGGGTGGAATGAGCAGTTCTTC. Protein: CSASKAGQGWNEQFF.

The chain joins TRBV4-1 to TRBJ2-7; D ambiguous. Trimming stripped 4 bases from V and 5 bases from J, with 12 bases between. The CDR3 is made up of 13 amino acids. Germline CDR1 and CDR2: MGHRA and YSYEKL. The CDR3 nucleotides are TGCGCCAGCAGCCGCCTAGTTACAGACGAGCAGTACTTC. Protein sequence: CASSRLVTDEQYF.

This clone appeared a few times. CDR3 nucleotides: TGTGCCAGCAGCTTAGATCAAGAGACCCAGTACTTC. It is translated as CASSLDQETQYF. The chain has TRBV7-2 and TRBJ2-5, with D hard to call. The CDR3 has 12 amino acids. Per the germline V gene, CDR1 is SGHTA and CDR2 is FQGNSA. The V gene lost 1 base and the J gene lost 2 bases, with 2 bases spanning the gap.

The chain has TRBV2 and TRBJ2-3; 14 bases map to TRBD2. In germline, CDR1 is SNHLY, CDR2 FYNNEI. The CDR3 is 18 amino acids. The V gene end was trimmed by 3 bases and the J gene end by 2 bases; junction bases not matched to a gene: 7. CDR3 protein: CASSEFGLAGGNTDTQYF. Here the CDR3 DNA reads TGTGCCAGCAGTGAGTTCGGACTAGCGGGAGGAAACACAGATACGCAGTATTTT.

J is TRBJ1-6 and V is TRBV27, with TRBD1 matching 9 bases. Trimming removed 2 bases from V and 7 bases from J; junction bases left unmatched: 3. The V gene's germline CDR1 is MNHEY and CDR2 SMNVEV (reference sequence). The CDR3 has 15 amino acids. CDR3 in amino acids: CASSLTGTGNSPLHF. DNA of the CDR3: TGTGCCAGCAGTTTAACCGGGACAGGGAATTCACCCCTCCACTTT.

This chain joins TRBV7-8 and TRBJ2-1; D perhaps matches TRBD2 (5 bases). This CDR3 spans 13 amino acids. V was cut by 6 bases and J by 8 bases, with 14 bases left in between. Germline V gene data show CDR1 as SGHVS and CDR2 as FQNEAQ. The CDR3 sequence is CASSWTGKDEQFF. The CDR3 region has the DNA TGTGCCAGCAGTTGGACGGGGAAGGATGAGCAGTTCTTC. Using reference TRBV7-8 and TRBJ2-1 for the parts outside the CDR3, the full variable domain is GAGVSQSPRYKVAKRGQDVALRCDPISGHVSLFWYQQALGQGPEFLTYFQNEAQLDKSGLPSDRFFAERPEGSVSTLKIQRTQQEDSAVYLCASSWTGKDEQFFGPGTRLTVL.

This clone was recorded a few times. The chain couples TRBV5-1 to TRBJ1-1, with D hard to call. CDR1 and CDR2 from the germline V gene are SGHRS and YFSETQ. This CDR3 comprises 13 residues. Trimming took off 2 bases at V and 4 bases at J, with 9 bases between the two ends. The CDR3 DNA sequence: TGCGCCAGCAGCTTCGCAGGAAGCACTGAAGCTTTCTTT. Amino acid sequence: CASSFAGSTEAFF.

The rearrangement links TRBV28 to TRBJ2-2, with 10 bases fitting TRBD1. The germline V gene encodes CDR1 MDHEN and CDR2 SYDVKM. V gave up 5 bases and J gave up 4 bases; unmatched junction bases: 1. CDR3 length equals 14 residues. In nucleotides, the CDR3 is TGTGCCAGCAGTCGGACAGGGGGCACCGGGGAGCTGTTTTTT. It yields the protein CASSRTGGTGELFF.

This CDR3 is CSVVVFGYTF. DNA for the CDR3: TGCAGCGTTGTTGTTTTTGGCTACACCTTC. The chain has TRBV29-1 and TRBJ1-2, with D uncertain. The CDR3 is made up of 10 amino acids. The V gene's germline CDR1 is SQVTM and CDR2 ANQGSEA. V gave up 4 bases and J gave up 7 bases, with 7 bases separating them.

This chain uses TRBV9 with TRBJ2-2; D might be TRBD1 (6 bases). Trimming shortened V by 1 base and J by 5 bases, and 6 bases separated the two germline ends. The CDR3 has 13 amino acids. Germline CDR1 SGDLS, CDR2 YYNGEE. The CDR3 coding sequence is TGTGCCAGCAGCGTACAGGGGACCGGGGAGCTGTTTTTT. Translating gives CASSVQGTGELFF.

A remark on this clone: At one end the junction does not follow the germline gene, possibly because of a read error. This chain uses TRBV13 with TRBJ2-1; tentative D call: TRBD2 (7 bases). CDR3 length equals 15 residues. Germline-derived CDR1 and CDR2 are PRHDT and FYEKMQ (reference sequence). The CDR3 is CASSSEGGGYDEQFF. CDR3 sequence (DNA): TGTGCCAGCAGCTCCGAGGGGGGGGGCTACGATGAGCAGTTCTTC. The full variable domain, rest sourced from reference TRBV13 and TRBJ2-1, is AAGVIQSPRHLIKEKRETATLKCYPIPRHDTVYWYQQGPGQDPQFLISFYEKMQSDKGSIPDRFSAQQFSDYHSELNMSSLELGDSALYFCASSSEGGGYDEQFFGPGTRLTVL.

V and J are TRBV6-2 or TRBV6-3 and TRBJ2-7; D may be TRBD2 (7 bases). The CDR3 extends over 14 amino acids. The germline V gene has CDR1 MNHEY and CDR2 SVGEGT. V dropped 7 bases and J dropped 3 bases, with 16 bases sitting between them. Here the CDR3 reads CASTPRGASYEQYF. The CDR3 DNA reads TGTGCCAGCACCCCTCGGGGGGCCAGCTACGAGCAGTACTTC.

The V and J genes are TRBV3-1 (or the pseudogene TRBV3-2) and TRBJ1-2; possible D gene TRBD1, 6 bases. Germline V lookup: CDR1 LGHDT, CDR2 YNNKEL (reference sequence). The CDR3 is 16 amino acids. Trimming pared 0 bases from V and 4 bases from J, leaving 15 bases between. Written as DNA, the CDR3 is TGTGCCAGCAGCCAAGATCTTGGTGGGGGCCTCTATGGCTACACCTTC. This codes for CASSQDLGGGLYGYTF.

The chain uses TRBV7-9 and TRBJ1-3; D may be TRBD1 (5 bases). The V end lost 3 bases, the J end lost 4 bases, and 13 bases lay between the germline ends. Germline lookup yields CDR1 SEHNR and CDR2 FQNEAQ (reference sequence). The CDR3 length is 15 residues. CDR3 sequence (DNA): TGTGCCAGCAGCTTCAGAGGGGACGGAGGAAACACCATATATTTT. This encodes CASSFRGDGGNTIYF.

The chain links TRBV3-1 (or the pseudogene TRBV3-2) to TRBJ1-5; no clear D gene. This CDR3 contains 13 residues. In germline, CDR1 is LGHDT, CDR2 YNNKEL (reference sequence). V was trimmed by 0 bases and J by 11 bases, leaving 11 bases between them. The CDR3 reads CASSQDGSTSQHF. The CDR3 nucleotides read TGTGCCAGCAGCCAAGATGGGAGCACATCCCAGCATTTT.